This T cell receptor beta chain emerged from a study of radiotherapy plus CTLA-4 blockade in lung cancer. Study-wide results and caveats: Subsequent to radiotherapy plus ipilimumab, tumor-derived TCR clones underwent expansion in blood.

Losses at the gene ends were 3 bases for V and 7 bases for J; bases not matched to a gene: 6. The germline CDR1 and CDR2 sequences are KGHSH and LQKENI. This CDR3 contains 14 residues. The protocol was immunoSEQ multiplex PCR, while the TCRdb copy is restricted to in-frame clones and leaves out a portion. The sample consists of 45,000 to 55,000 clones, roughly 88% of them appearing once. A remark on this clone: Its target is not known.

Ipilimumab-mediated CTLA-4 blockade plus focal radiation was given to patients having chemo-refractory metastatic non-small-cell lung cancer. The chain has TRBV18 and TRBJ2-1, with TRBD2 identical over 7 bases. Material: peripheral blood, obtained from a patient treated with radiotherapy plus ipilimumab. The clonotype comes from a human donor with non-small cell lung cancer whose response to radiotherapy plus ipilimumab could not be evaluated. CDR3 residues: CASSPVRERNEQFF. Written as DNA, the CDR3 is TGTGCCAGCTCACCCGTGCGGGAGAGGAATGAGCAGTTCTTC.